A selection of T cell receptor beta chains follows, all from one sample in a study of monozygotic twins with inflammatory bowel disease. After re-calling the 5' RACE reads, TCRdb lists one entry per CDR3 protein, DNA absent. This sample contains about 420,000 distinct CDR3 sequences. Material: blood. Receptors were obtained from a human donor with ulcerative colitis or Crohn's disease, or a healthy co-twin of an affected twin (not recorded which). Both conserved end residues are part of each CDR3.

V: TRBV12-3/TRBV12-4; J: TRBJ1-6; CDR3: CASSFEGNNSPLHF
V: TRBV7-9; J: TRBJ1-1; CDR3: CASSPGQENTEAFF
V: TRBV5-6; J: TRBJ1-2; CDR3: CASSLERTGIYGYTF
V: TRBV5-4; J: TRBJ2-1; CDR3: CASSFPRGENEQFF
V: TRBV4-1; J: TRBJ1-5; CDR3: CASSQLQGLSQPQHF
V: TRBV29-1; J: TRBJ2-5; CDR3: CSAKGGTRETQYF
V: TRBV15; J: TRBJ2-7; CDR3: CATSSQGGFYEQYF
V: TRBV15; J: TRBJ2-7; CDR3: CATSNGQNYEQYF
V: TRBV7-2; J: TRBJ1-2; CDR3: CASSLGAGGGYGYTF
V: TRBV6-2/TRBV6-3; J: TRBJ1-5; CDR3: CATMRDPDQPQHF
V: TRBV19; J: TRBJ2-1; CDR3: CASRPGVSNEQFF
V: TRBV20-1; J: TRBJ2-7; CDR3: CSAPSRGAGITYEQYF
V: TRBV29-1; J: TRBJ1-2; CDR3: CSVAQGTGYGYTF
V: TRBV5-5; J: TRBJ2-1; CDR3: CASSSMLAGPNEQFF
V: TRBV29-1; J: TRBJ2-1; CDR3: CSGHSYNEQFF
V: TRBV3-1; J: TRBJ2-1; CDR3: CASSQSLGHEQFF
V: TRBV3-1; J: TRBJ2-1; CDR3: CASSQVGADEQFF
V: TRBV7-8; J: TRBJ2-7; CDR3: CTSSKQGTGLYEQYF
V: TRBV7-7; J: TRBJ2-1; CDR3: CASSLGLALGEQFF